Given below is one T cell receptor beta chain in context. Its recognized antigen is unknown. One base away there is no much larger clone; base qualities are not given. This specimen belongs to a study of Tregs in tolerant kidney transplant recipients (dated by TCRdb to the late 2010s). Some background on the complete study: Related donors were used in the transplants with nonmyeloablative bone marrow transplantation, and mixed chimerism was transient in the human trials. TCRbeta sequencing was used in the study to identify donor-specific regulatory T cells before combined kidney and bone marrow transplantation, and the identified cells were then tracked after transplant. Broader findings and caveats from the paper: Although technical replication error seemed to be minimal, the question of biological reproducibility was not addressed directly. Donor-specific Treg expansion was found to exceed global Treg expansion in tolerant patients, suggesting antigen-driven rather than nonspecific expansion. Expanding Tregs with activated donor B cells appeared to identify the most biologically relevant and donor-specific TCRbeta repertoire. Because the PCR primers were changed over time for some patients, nucleotide-level comparison could not be performed across the samples from those patients. Because only a small number of patients were included, the study had limitations, and the results will need to be validated in larger populations as well as under other immunosuppression protocols.

Read against the paper, the sample's time point label means: blood sample drawn before combined kidney and bone marrow transplant. For bulk CFSE mixed lymphocyte reactions, CFSE-labeled recipient PBMCs were cocultured for under seven days with irradiated donor PBMCs, after which the cells were stained for CD3/CD4/CD8 and FACS-sorted. A few combined kidney and bone marrow transplant recipients from the ITN036ST trial were included as patients, and samples were available only from these trial subjects. Healthy control blood was processed to PBMCs with a Ficoll density gradient and then cryopreserved, whereas patient PBMCs were collected both before and after transplant. For TCRbeta CDR3 sequencing, genomic DNA was extracted from sorted cells using the QIAGEN DNeasy Blood and Tissue Kit. High-throughput TCRbeta CDR3 sequencing, including PCR amplification with bias correction and internal controls, was performed commercially through immunoSEQ. Per the source publication's procedure: Unique productive TCRbeta sequences were defined by CDR3 nucleotide sequence where primers matched, and otherwise by CDR3 amino acid sequence together with Vbeta and Jbeta genes. A sequence was defined as donor-reactive if the sequence was expanded at least 5-fold in CFSE-low cells compared with unstimulated cells and had a frequency of at least 0.01% in CFSE-low cells. Jensen-Shannon divergence calculated on the top 100 TCRbeta sequences ranked by frequency was used to measure repertoire divergence. For any sample with multiple sequencing runs, sorting error was corrected in each run separately before the runs were pooled. TCRdb obtained this table from immuneACCESS and retained in-frame rearrangements with V and J assigned. These tables miss some clones; where compared with another copy, unresolved V genes account for less than half of the shortfall, and the remainder is unexplained. V and J calls and clone size are those listed in that table; D and trimming were worked out from the DNA. Across this sample there are 15,000 to 19,000 clones, with more than 50% seen only once. The ten largest clones represent over 3% of the sample.

The CDR3 has 14 amino acids, counting the end cysteine and phenylalanine. The retained sequence is limited to the CDR3, 42 bases, with the frame set at the first base. CDR1 and CDR2 are read off the germline V gene as SNHLY and FYNNEI. The trim is 2 bases for V and 4 bases for J, with a gap of 11 bases between the germline ends. The receptor was isolated from a human patient who received a combined kidney and bone marrow transplant. The sample here was CD4+ T cells from blood cultured with allogeneic cells, taken before the transplant. This sequence uses TRBV2 and TRBJ1-2, with the D gene too uncertain to name. The DNA sequence is as follows: TGTGCCAGCAGTGAACATCCGTCTATCTATGGCTACACCTTC. Its coded protein is CASSEHPSIYGYTF.